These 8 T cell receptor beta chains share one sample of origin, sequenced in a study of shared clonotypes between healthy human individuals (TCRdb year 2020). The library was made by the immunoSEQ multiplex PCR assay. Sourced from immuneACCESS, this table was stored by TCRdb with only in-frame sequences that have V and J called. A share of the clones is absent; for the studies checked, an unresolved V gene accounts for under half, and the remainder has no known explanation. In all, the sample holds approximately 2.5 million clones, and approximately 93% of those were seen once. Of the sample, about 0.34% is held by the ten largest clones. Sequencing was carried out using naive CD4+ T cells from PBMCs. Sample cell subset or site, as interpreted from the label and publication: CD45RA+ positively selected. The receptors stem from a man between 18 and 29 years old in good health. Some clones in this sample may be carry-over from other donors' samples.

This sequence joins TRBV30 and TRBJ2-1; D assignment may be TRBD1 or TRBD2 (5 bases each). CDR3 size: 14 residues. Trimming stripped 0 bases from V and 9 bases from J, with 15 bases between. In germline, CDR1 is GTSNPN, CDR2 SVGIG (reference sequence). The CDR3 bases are TGTGCCTGGAGTGTAGTTGTTGGGGCGGGTGAGCAGTTCTTC. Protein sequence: CAWSVVVGAGEQFF.

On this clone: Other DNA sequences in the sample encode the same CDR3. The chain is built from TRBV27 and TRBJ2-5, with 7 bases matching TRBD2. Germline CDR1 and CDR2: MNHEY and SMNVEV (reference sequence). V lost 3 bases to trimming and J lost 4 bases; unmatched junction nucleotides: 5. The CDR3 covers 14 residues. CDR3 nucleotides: TGTGCCAGCAGTTTGGCGGGAGTTAGAGAGACCCAGTACTTC. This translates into CASSLAGVRETQYF.

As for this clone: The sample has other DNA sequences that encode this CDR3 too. CDR3 nucleotide sequence: TGTGCCAGCAGTTACTCCCGCTCTGGAAACACCATATATTTT. Translation: CASSYSRSGNTIYF. This chain uses TRBV6-5 with TRBJ1-3, with D unresolved. The CDR3 consists of 14 residues. The V gene's germline CDR1 is MNHEY and CDR2 SVGAGI. The V gene lost 0 bases and the J gene lost 0 bases, with 3 bases spanning the gap.

The CDR3 region has the DNA TGTGCCAGCAGTTTTAAGGGACGGCCTCTGGGGGCCAACGTCCTGACTTTC. Protein sequence: CASSFKGRPLGANVLTF. This rearrangement joins TRBV27 to TRBJ2-6, with D possibly called TRBD1 or TRBD2 (5 bases each). This CDR3 region has 17 residues. Germline V gene sequence: CDR1 MNHEY, CDR2 SMNVEV (reference sequence). V dropped 3 bases and J dropped 4 bases, with 16 bases sitting between them.

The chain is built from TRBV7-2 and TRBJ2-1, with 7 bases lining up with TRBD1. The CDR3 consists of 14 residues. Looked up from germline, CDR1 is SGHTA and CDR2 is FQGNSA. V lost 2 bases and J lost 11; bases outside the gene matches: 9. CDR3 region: CASSLLGLDRQQFF. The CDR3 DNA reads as TGTGCCAGCAGCTTATTAGGTTTGGACAGGCAGCAGTTCTTC.

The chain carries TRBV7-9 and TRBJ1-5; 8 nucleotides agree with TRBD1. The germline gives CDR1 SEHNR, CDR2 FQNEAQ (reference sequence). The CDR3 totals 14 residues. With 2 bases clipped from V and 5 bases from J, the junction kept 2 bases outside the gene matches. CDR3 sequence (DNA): TGTGCCAGCAGCTTACAGGGGGCTGATCAGCCCCAGCATTTT. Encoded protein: CASSLQGADQPQHF.

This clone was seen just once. The CDR3 loop is CASSLPGSRSSYEQYF. The CDR3 DNA follows: TGTGCCAGCAGCTTGCCGGGGAGTCGCAGCTCCTACGAGCAGTACTTC. The chain recombines TRBV5-4 with TRBJ2-7; weak D call: TRBD2 (5 bases). This CDR3 contains 16 residues. V lost 1 base and J 0 bases, leaving 14 bases between the germline ends. Germline values: CDR1 SGHNT, CDR2 YYREEE (reference sequence). Combining the CDR3 with reference TRBV5-4 and TRBJ2-7 gives the whole variable domain ETGVTQSPTHLIKTRGQQVTLRCSSQSGHNTVSWYQQALGQGPQFIFQYYREEENGRGNFPPRFSGLQFPNYSSELNVNALELDDSALYLCASSLPGSRSSYEQYFGPGTRLTVT.

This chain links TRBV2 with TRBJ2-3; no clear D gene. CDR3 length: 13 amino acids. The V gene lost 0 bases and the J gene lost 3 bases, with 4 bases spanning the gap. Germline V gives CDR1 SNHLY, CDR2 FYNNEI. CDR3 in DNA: TGTGCCAGCAGTGAAGCAATAACAGATACGCAGTATTTT. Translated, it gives CASSEAITDTQYF.